The entry below gives a single T cell receptor beta chain sequence along with its context. Trimming took off 4 bases at V and 0 bases at J, with 11 bases between the two ends. Germline loops: CDR1 SGHDT, CDR2 YYEEEE. The CDR3 has 15 residues. The data are from a study of T cell clonotyping in hematopoietic cell transplantation. Using immunoSEQ multiplex PCR, the repertoire was profiled, and TCRdb retains in-frame clones only, with some absent. Of around 5,000 clones in the sample, more than 20% were seen once. The material sequenced was peripheral blood mononuclear cells, taken 180 days after allogeneic stem cell transplant. This chain joins TRBV5-6 and TRBJ1-5; D remains unclear. This sequence was found in a male patient in his thirties or forties who had an allogeneic stem cell transplant from an unrelated donor, so the T cells may come from the graft donor. Some clones in this sample may be carry-over from other donors' samples. The CDR3, as DNA: TGTGCCAGCAGCACTGGACTTAATAGCAATCAGCCCCAGCATTTT. Protein: CASSTGLNSNQPQHF. Variable domain in full (rest from reference TRBV5-6 and TRBJ1-5): DAGVTQSPTHLIKTRGQQVTLRCSPKSGHDTVSWYQQALGQGPQFIFQYYEEEERQRGNFPDRFSGHQFPNYSSELNVNALLLGDSALYLCASSTGLNSNQPQHFGDGTRLSIL.